This TCR beta chain was documented in a study of T-cell reconstitution after alpha-beta-depleted transplantation in children. Study findings and constraints: Newly made T cells mostly supplied T-cell counts and diversity one year after transplant. Reportedly, roughly two months post-transplant, alpha-beta T cells arose from several hundred expanded graft clones.

CDR1 is SGHRS and CDR2 is YFSETQ in the germline V gene. Between the trimmed V and J ends, which lost 7 bases and 0 bases, there was a span of 8 bases. The CDR3 loop spans 12 amino acids. Worth noting for this clonotype: As yet, its antigen is unknown.

Unique molecular identifiers were used to barcode this TCRbeta library. TCRdb reprocessed the PCR reads via MiXCR and lists one record per CDR3 protein. Here the sample spans under 100,000 distinct CDR3 sequences, roughly a sixth being singletons. V gene TRBV5-1 combines with J gene TRBJ2-7, with D unclear. The source is a male patient between 2 and 15 years old who had a stem cell transplant for acute lymphoblastic leukemia, so the T cells may come from the graft donor. The sample consisted of PBMCs, mostly from graft donor cells, taken 180 days after TCRalphabeta/CD19-depleted stem cell transplant. Here the CDR3 DNA reads TGCGCCAGCTCAACAAGCTCCTACGAGCAGTACTTC. The encoded protein is CASSTSSYEQYF. The complete variable domain, with remaining parts taken from reference TRBV5-1 and TRBJ2-7, reads KAGVTQTPRYLIKTRGQQVTLSCSPISGHRSVSWYQQTPGQGLQFLFEYFSETQRNKGNFPGRFSGRQFSNSRSEMNVSTLELGDSALYLCASSTSSYEQYFGPGTRLTVT.